This TCR beta chain comes out of a study of blood T cells in healthy people across ages. Trimming took 3 bases from V and 9 from J, leaving 15 bases between them. This CDR3 is 14 amino acids long. Germline V lookup: CDR1 SQVTM, CDR2 ANQGSEA. Primed by a sample-barcoded 5' primer and a J-beta primer mix, a second PCR proceeded for roughly 7 to 12 cycles. TCRdb reanalysed the 5' RACE reads using MiXCR and keeps one entry per CDR3 protein. Here the sample spans approximately 770,000 distinct CDR3 sequences, over 45% being singletons. Sequencing used blood. V usage is TRBV29-1 and J usage is TRBJ1-6; the D is unclear. The clonotype comes from a man under 40 in good health. CDR3 sequence reads: CSVDVRVLRSPLHF. CDR3 coding DNA: TGCAGCGTTGATGTGAGGGTATTGCGTTCACCCCTCCACTTT.